A single sample is the source of the 13 T cell receptor beta chains below, sequenced in a study of CD8 T cells in Susac syndrome. Random hexamers were used to reverse transcribe the RNA input (about 0.5 to 1 ug). TCRdb independently ran MiXCR on the immunoSEQ multiplex PCR reads; one entry per CDR3 protein. The sample contains about 200,000 distinct CDR3 sequences, 95% of which appear only once. What was sequenced was CD4+ T cells from PBMCs. These receptors all come from a human donor in good health.

V gene TRBV27 combines with J gene TRBJ2-7; no clear D. The CDR3 contains 14 residues. Trimming cost V 5 bases and J 0 bases, with 11 bases left between them. Germline V CDR1 and CDR2: MNHEY, SMNVEV (reference sequence). CDR3 protein: CASSPTWGSYEQYF. In nucleotides, the CDR3 is TGTGCCAGCAGTCCGACATGGGGCTCCTACGAGCAGTACTTC.

This chain connects TRBV20-1 to TRBJ2-7, with TRBD2 as a possible D gene (6 bases). Germline loops: CDR1 DFQATT, CDR2 SNEGSKA (reference sequence). CDR3 size: 13 residues. V was clipped by 6 bases and J by 3 bases, with 15 bases between them. Written as DNA, the CDR3 is TGCAGTGCGCCTCGGGCTAGCGACTACGAGCAGTACGTC. Amino acid sequence: CSAPRASDYEQYV.

The chain has TRBV14 and TRBJ2-3; D unresolved. The V end was cut by 1 base, the J end by 10 bases, with 12 bases between. Germline V gives CDR1 SGHDN, CDR2 FVKESK. The length of the CDR3 is 13 residues. Here the CDR3 reads CASSQGQHSPQYF. The CDR3 nucleotides read TGTGCCAGCAGCCAAGGTCAACACAGCCCGCAGTATTTT.

The rearrangement uses TRBV4-1 and TRBJ1-1; D gene unclear. Germline V gene lookup returns CDR1 MGHRA and CDR2 YSYEKL. The V end lost 5 bases, the J end lost 5 bases, and 15 bases lay between the germline ends. The CDR3 spans 14 residues. The CDR3 sequence: CASSSQREETEAFF. The CDR3 coding sequence is TGCGCCAGCAGCAGTCAAAGGGAGGAGACTGAAGCTTTCTTT.

The rearrangement uses TRBV25-1 and TRBJ1-4; 7 nucleotides match TRBD1. V lost 4 bases to trimming and J lost 8 bases; unmatched junction nucleotides: 13. The V gene's germline CDR1 is MGHDK and CDR2 SYGVNS. This CDR3 has 16 amino acids. CDR3 in DNA: TGTGCCAGCAGTGCCGAGACAGGGTTAGGAGGGGAAAAACTGTTTTTT. It is translated as CASSAETGLGGEKLFF.

This clonotype was found once. CDR3 nucleotides: TGTGCCAGCGCCCGTCCCCCAGAGAAAACCCAGTACTTC. Translated: CASARPPEKTQYF. The chain uses TRBV27 and TRBJ2-5; D is ambiguous. CDR1 and CDR2 from the germline V gene are MNHEY and SMNVEV (reference sequence). V shed 8 bases and J shed 8 bases, with 18 bases lying between them. The CDR3 has 13 amino acids.

The chain couples TRBV28 to TRBJ2-3, with TRBD2 as a possible D gene (5 bases). The germline V gene has CDR1 MDHEN and CDR2 SYDVKM. V was shortened by 6 bases and J by 0 bases, with 16 bases between the two germline ends. The CDR3 consists of 16 residues. Here the CDR3 reads CASSLEVAQSTDTQYF. CDR3 DNA: TGTGCCAGCAGCCTAGAGGTAGCGCAAAGCACAGATACGCAGTATTTT.

The V and J genes are TRBV6-2 or TRBV6-3 and TRBJ2-3, with a tentative D call TRBD1 (5 bases). CDR1 is MNHEY and CDR2 is SVGEGT in the germline V gene. Trimming stripped 6 bases from V and 1 base from J, with 8 bases between. The CDR3 length is 13 residues. Written as DNA, the CDR3 is TGTGCCAGCAGAGTACAGGGCACAGATACGCAGTATTTT. Protein: CASRVQGTDTQYF.

The rearrangement joins TRBV3-1 to TRBJ1-1; D ambiguous. The CDR3 spans 14 residues. The ends were cut back, 6 bases at V and 4 bases at J, with 15 bases in the middle. Per germline, CDR1 LGHDT and CDR2 YNNKEL (reference sequence). CDR3 bases: TGTGCCAGCAGGTCGTCCCAGGCAGTCACTGAAGCTTTCTTT. Translation: CASRSSQAVTEAFF.

The table lists this clonotype with a count of one. The rearrangement uses TRBV29-1 and TRBJ1-1; 8 positions agree with TRBD1. The V segment lost 5 bases and the J segment 0 bases; nucleotides outside the gene matches: 5. Germline V gives CDR1 SQVTM, CDR2 ANQGSEA. The CDR3 loop spans 14 amino acids. Here the CDR3 reads CSVWSGGMNTEAFF. The CDR3, as DNA: TGCAGCGTTTGGTCAGGGGGCATGAACACTGAAGCTTTCTTT.

The rearrangement uses TRBV7-9 and TRBJ2-7, with a possible D match to TRBD1 (5 bases). Trimming took 3 bases from V and 5 from J, leaving 14 bases between them. This CDR3 has 14 residues. Germline CDR1 is SEHNR and CDR2 is FQNEAQ (reference sequence). The DNA of the CDR3 is TGTGCCAGCAGCTTTGCCAACAGGCGGAACGAGCAGTACGTC. Translation gives CASSFANRRNEQYV.

The chain employs TRBV2 and TRBJ1-4; no firm D call. Germline V CDR1 and CDR2: SNHLY, FYNNEI. The length of the CDR3 is 17 residues. The germline V and J ends were trimmed by 3 bases and 0 bases, with 14 bases remaining between them. CDR3 region: CASSEEAVWATNEKLFF. CDR3 in DNA: TGTGCCAGCAGTGAGGAGGCCGTTTGGGCAACTAATGAAAAACTGTTTTTT.

The chain links TRBV11-2 to TRBJ2-7, with a tentative D call TRBD2 (6 bases). V was pared by 2 bases and J by 2 bases, with 13 bases between. The CDR3 totals 15 residues. CDR1 is SGHAT and CDR2 is FQNNGV in the germline V gene. CDR3: CASSLTGTYAYEQYF. CDR3 sequence (DNA): TGTGCCAGCAGCTTAACCGGGACTTATGCCTACGAGCAGTACTTC.